What follows are 32 T cell receptor beta chains derived from one specimen sequenced in a study of T cell clones after liver transplantation. The method was immunoSEQ multiplex PCR; TCRdb's version includes in-frame clones alone and lacks a portion of them. The repertoire holds roughly 56,000 clones, approximately 71% seen once, with about 9.9% in the top ten. The specimen comprised CD4+ T cells from blood, sampled around 54 months after liver transplant. The receptors originated from a human patient who received a liver transplant. Some T cells may be transferred from the graft donor.

The chain has TRBV19 and TRBJ1-5; tentatively, D is TRBD1 (5 bases). The CDR3 runs 17 residues. Germline-derived CDR1 and CDR2 are LNHDA and SQIVND (reference sequence). Trimming took 3 bases from V and 0 from J, leaving 15 bases between them. The CDR3, as DNA: TGTGCCAGTAGTATCCCTTGGGACTCATATAGCAATCAGCCCCAGCATTTT. Its translation is CASSIPWDSYSNQPQHF.

This clone has only a few counts. The chain is built from TRBV5-6 and TRBJ1-4; perhaps TRBD1 as D (6 bases). From germline, CDR1 is SGHDT and CDR2 YYEEEE. V lost 3 bases and J lost 1, with 10 bases in between. CDR3 length equals 15 residues. The chain's CDR3 is CASSSQGLTNEKLFF. CDR3 in DNA: TGTGCCAGCAGCTCTCAGGGGCTAACTAATGAAAAACTGTTTTTT.

The genes are TRBV5-1 and TRBJ1-1, with D uncertain. Trimming stripped 0 bases from V and 1 base from J, with 4 bases between. CDR1 and CDR2 (germline): SGHRS, YFSETQ. The length of the CDR3 is 13 residues. The CDR3 DNA sequence: TGCGCCAGCAGCTTGGCCTCGAACACTGAAGCTTTCTTT. Its translation: CASSLASNTEAFF. The full variable domain, in which reference TRBV5-1 and TRBJ1-1 provide the parts outside the CDR3, is KAGVTQTPRYLIKTRGQQVTLSCSPISGHRSVSWYQQTPGQGLQFLFEYFSETQRNKGNFPGRFSGRQFSNSRSEMNVSTLELGDSALYLCASSLASNTEAFFGQGTRLTVV.

This chain uses TRBV19 with TRBJ2-1; 9 nucleotides line up with TRBD2. The CDR3 is 15 amino acids. With 8 bases clipped from V and 7 bases from J, the junction kept 12 bases outside the gene matches. Germline V lookup: CDR1 LNHDA, CDR2 SQIVND (reference sequence). The chain's CDR3 is CASGPPERGENEQFF. The CDR3 bases are TGTGCCAGTGGACCGCCAGAGCGGGGGGAAAATGAGCAGTTCTTC.

This clone has just one count. The rearrangement links TRBV19 to TRBJ2-5; TRBD2 matches 13 bases. CDR3 length equals 15 residues. Trimming removed 6 bases from V and 3 bases from J; junction bases left unmatched: 4. Germline-derived CDR1 and CDR2 are LNHDA and SQIVND (reference sequence). The CDR3 DNA reads TGTGCCAGTAGGCCCACTAGCGGGGGGGAAGAGACCCAGTACTTC. This translates into CASRPTSGGEETQYF.

The chain uses TRBV18 and TRBJ1-1, with a possible D match to TRBD1 (5 bases). Germline V gene sequence: CDR1 KGHSH, CDR2 LQKENI. Trimming took 2 bases from V and 4 from J, leaving 14 bases between them. This CDR3 comprises 15 residues. Here the CDR3 reads CASSPTEVGGTEAFF. The CDR3 nucleotides are TGTGCCAGCTCACCAACAGAAGTGGGGGGCACTGAAGCTTTCTTT.

V is TRBV9 and J is TRBJ2-1; 7 bases match TRBD1. Trimming removed 3 bases from V and 6 bases from J; junction bases left unmatched: 9. The CDR3 has 15 residues. Germline-derived CDR1 and CDR2 are SGDLS and YYNGEE. The CDR3 DNA follows: TGTGCCAGCAGCGCGCGGACAGGTTTGAGCAATGAGCAGTTCTTC. It yields the protein CASSARTGLSNEQFF.

The V gene is TRBV10-1, the J gene TRBJ2-7; the match to TRBD1 covers 10 bases. CDR3 length: 16 amino acids. The germline gives CDR1 WNHNN, CDR2 SYGVQD (reference sequence). Unmatched junction bases numbered 5, after V lost 3 bases and J lost 0 bases. As DNA, the CDR3 is TGCGCCAGCAGTGACCCCGGGACAGGGGCCTCCTACGAGCAGTACTTC. Translating it yields CASSDPGTGASYEQYF.

The chain joins TRBV5-6 to TRBJ1-2, with TRBD1 as a possible D gene (5 bases). Germline lookup yields CDR1 SGHDT and CDR2 YYEEEE. Trimming stripped 1 base from V and 3 bases from J, with 7 bases between. This CDR3 region has 13 residues. The CDR3 sequence is CASSLWGDYGYTF. The CDR3 nucleotides are TGTGCCAGCAGCTTGTGGGGGGACTATGGCTACACCTTC.

This clone was observed a handful of times. The CDR3 loop reads CASSQDLDRDSHRNTIYF. CDR3 coding DNA: TGTGCCAGCAGCCAAGATCTCGACCGGGACAGCCACCGGAACACCATATATTTT. J is TRBJ1-3 and V is TRBV4-2, with 7 positions matching TRBD1. The J segment lost 7 bases and the V segment lost 0 bases, leaving 15 bases of the junction unmatched. The CDR3 extends over 18 amino acids. Germline loops: CDR1 LGHNA, CDR2 YNFKEQ.

This chain links TRBV4-1 with TRBJ2-2; D remains unclear. Looked up from germline, CDR1 is MGHRA and CDR2 is YSYEKL. The CDR3 covers 17 residues. Trimming removed 3 bases at V and 1 base at J, with 15 bases between. The CDR3 nucleotides are TGCGCCAGCAGCCACCCCCAGAGGACCCGGAACACCGGGGAGCTGTTTTTT. Amino acid sequence: CASSHPQRTRNTGELFF.

This clone was seen once. V and J are TRBV4-2 and TRBJ2-2; 7 nucleotides match TRBD1. The CDR3 sequence is 14 residues long. Germline assignment: CDR1 LGHNA and CDR2 YNFKEQ. Germline trimming cut 6 bases from V and 7 bases from J; bases unmatched to any gene: 8. The CDR3 DNA reads as TGTGCCAGCAGGGGAACAGGGGACCGCGGGGAGCTGTTTTTT. It translates to CASRGTGDRGELFF.

The rearrangement joins TRBV15 to TRBJ2-7; no firm D call. V was cut by 0 bases and J by 3 bases, with 6 bases left in between. The CDR3 spans 13 residues. From germline, CDR1 is LNHNV and CDR2 YYDKDF (reference sequence). CDR3 residues: CATSRDFNYEQYF. The CDR3 DNA sequence: TGTGCCACCAGCAGAGATTTTAACTACGAGCAGTACTTC.

The chain links TRBV6-5 to TRBJ1-5; no reliable D call. Per the germline V gene, CDR1 is MNHEY and CDR2 is SVGAGI. CDR3 size: 14 residues. Trimming took 5 bases from V and 0 from J, leaving 8 bases between them. The CDR3 nucleotides read TGTGCCAGCAGTCCAGCCGGTAGCAATCAGCCCCAGCATTTT. Residues: CASSPAGSNQPQHF.

The chain joins TRBV18 to TRBJ1-2, with D hard to call. Germline CDR1 and CDR2: KGHSH and LQKENI. The CDR3 is 16 residues long. V lost 2 bases and J 0 bases, leaving 13 bases between the germline ends. Written as DNA, the CDR3 is TGTGCCAGCTCACCAATTCCCGAAAACCCTAACTATGGCTACACCTTC. Amino acid sequence: CASSPIPENPNYGYTF.

The V gene is TRBV19, the J gene TRBJ1-1; TRBD1 matches 10 bases. V was clipped by 5 bases and J by 4 bases; unmatched bases: 7. Germline CDR1 LNHDA, CDR2 SQIVND (reference sequence). The CDR3 is 15 residues long. The chain's CDR3 is CASSDRDRGITEAFF. The CDR3 nucleotides are TGTGCCAGTAGTGACCGGGACAGGGGCATCACTGAAGCTTTCTTT.

The rearrangement uses TRBV28 and TRBJ1-2, with D unclear. Germline CDR1 MDHEN, CDR2 SYDVKM. This CDR3 has 13 residues. Trimming removed 7 bases from V and 4 bases from J, with 13 bases in between. The CDR3 spells CASTPRPFYGYTF. CDR3 in DNA: TGTGCCAGCACCCCCCGGCCTTTCTATGGCTACACCTTC.

The chain combines TRBV7-6 with TRBJ1-5, with a possible D match to TRBD1 (5 bases). The CDR3 runs to 13 residues. CDR1 and CDR2 (germline): SGHVS, FNYEAQ. Trimming removed 6 bases at V and 7 bases at J, with 13 bases between. Written as DNA, the CDR3 is TGTGCCAGCAGTTACGGGGGGGTCCAGCCCCAGCATTTT. As protein: CASSYGGVQPQHF.

Turning to this clone: Different DNA sequences within this sample yield the same CDR3. The chain links TRBV2 to TRBJ2-4, with 10 bases aligning to TRBD2. The J segment lost 9 bases and the V segment lost 2 bases, leaving 4 bases of the junction unmatched. The CDR3 is 14 amino acids. Per the germline V gene, CDR1 is SNHLY and CDR2 is FYNNEI. CDR3 in DNA: TGTGCCAGCAGTGAAAGAGCGGGGGGGCCCATTCAGTACTTC. Encoded protein: CASSERAGGPIQYF.

CDR3 coding DNA: TGTGCCAGCAGTTACCGGGGAGATACGCAGTATTTT. Translating it yields CASSYRGDTQYF. This chain uses TRBV6-5 with TRBJ2-3; maybe TRBD2 (5 bases). With 2 bases removed from V and 5 bases from J, the gap between germline ends came to 5 bases. The CDR3 sequence is 12 residues long. Germline loops: CDR1 MNHEY, CDR2 SVGAGI.

This sequence joins TRBV5-5 and TRBJ2-6; maybe TRBD1 (6 bases). Trimming removed 4 bases from V and 0 bases from J, with 14 bases in between. CDR3 length equals 17 residues. Per germline, CDR1 SGHKS and CDR2 YYEKEE (reference sequence). The CDR3 region is CASSRTTGFSGANVLTF. CDR3 bases: TGTGCCAGCAGCCGCACCACAGGGTTCTCTGGGGCCAACGTCCTGACTTTC.

This chain connects TRBV5-1 to TRBJ1-1; D is perhaps TRBD1 (6 bases). The CDR3 covers 15 residues. V was shortened by 0 bases and J by 2 bases, with 11 bases between the two germline ends. Per germline, CDR1 SGHRS and CDR2 YFSETQ. CDR3 DNA: TGCGCCAGCAGCTTGGGGACAGTGATTAACACTGAAGCTTTCTTT. Translating gives CASSLGTVINTEAFF. The variable domain in full, completed from reference TRBV5-1 and TRBJ1-1, reads KAGVTQTPRYLIKTRGQQVTLSCSPISGHRSVSWYQQTPGQGLQFLFEYFSETQRNKGNFPGRFSGRQFSNSRSEMNVSTLELGDSALYLCASSLGTVINTEAFFGQGTRLTVV.

The V call is TRBV4-1, the J call TRBJ1-6; TRBD1 aligns across 7 bases. After removal of 7 bases from V and 0 bases from J, the junction contained 6 bases not matched to a gene. This CDR3 is 16 amino acids long. CDR1 and CDR2 (germline): MGHRA, YSYEKL. The CDR3 here is CASNWDSSSYNSPLHF. CDR3 bases: TGCGCCAGCAACTGGGACAGCAGCTCCTATAATTCACCCCTCCACTTT.

This chain links TRBV9 with TRBJ2-3; D is possibly TRBD1 (5 bases). Germline V gene sequence: CDR1 SGDLS, CDR2 YYNGEE. With 0 bases removed from V and 5 bases from J, the gap between germline ends came to 16 bases. This CDR3 is 16 amino acids long. The CDR3 DNA is TGTGCCAGCAGCGTAGAAGCAGGAACCACAGGAGATACGCAGTATTTT. It encodes CASSVEAGTTGDTQYF.

J is TRBJ1-3 and V is TRBV28; D gene ambiguous. Germline V gives CDR1 MDHEN, CDR2 SYDVKM. V shed 6 bases and J shed 0 bases, with 6 bases lying between them. The CDR3 spans 13 residues. Here the CDR3 reads CASSGSSGNTIYF. CDR3 nucleotide sequence: TGTGCCAGCAGCGGGAGCTCTGGAAACACCATATATTTT.

The chain is built from TRBV2 and TRBJ1-2, with TRBD1 matching over 7 bases. J gave up 0 bases and V 5 bases, and 9 bases lay outside the gene matches. The CDR3 is 16 residues long. Germline V gene lookup returns CDR1 SNHLY and CDR2 FYNNEI. CDR3: CASSLGQASTNYGYTF. CDR3 nucleotide sequence: TGTGCCAGCAGTCTCGGACAGGCTTCGACTAACTATGGCTACACCTTC.

CDR3 in amino acids: CAISESQGTEAFF. For the CDR3, the DNA is TGTGCCATCAGTGAGTCGCAGGGTACTGAAGCTTTCTTT. V usage is TRBV10-3 and J usage is TRBJ1-1; D possibly corresponds to TRBD1 (5 bases). The CDR3 runs to 13 residues. Trimming left V 0 bases short and J 5 bases short, with 7 bases between. Germline-derived CDR1 and CDR2 are ENHRY and SYGVKD.

The chain carries TRBV19 and TRBJ1-5, with D maybe TRBD1 (6 bases). Germline CDR1 is LNHDA and CDR2 is SQIVND (reference sequence). This CDR3 contains 15 residues. V gave up 2 bases and J gave up 6 bases, with 14 bases separating them. The DNA of the CDR3 is TGTGCCAGTAGTATATCCATAACAGGGTTTCAGCCCCAGCATTTT. It translates to CASSISITGFQPQHF.

The CDR3 spells CASQTQYEQYF. The CDR3 nucleotides read TGTGCCAGCCAAACACAGTACGAGCAGTACTTC. The J gene is TRBJ2-7, the V gene TRBV6-6; no clear D gene. Trimming removed 8 bases at V and 4 bases at J, with 9 bases between. The CDR3 sequence is 11 residues long. CDR1 MNHNY and CDR2 SVGAGI come from the germline V gene (reference sequence).

This rearrangement joins TRBV7-9 to TRBJ1-5; D is undetermined. Trimming stripped 5 bases from V and 4 bases from J, with 6 bases between. CDR1 and CDR2 (germline): SEHNR, FQNEAQ (reference sequence). This CDR3 region has 12 residues. This CDR3 is CASSLPNQPQHF. CDR3 DNA: TGTGCCAGCAGCCTGCCAAATCAGCCCCAGCATTTT.

This chain links TRBV6-5 with TRBJ1-4; the match to TRBD1 covers 9 bases. The junction had 6 bases not matched to a gene; V was cut back by 5 bases and J by 5 bases. CDR3 length: 15 residues. The germline V gene encodes CDR1 MNHEY and CDR2 SVGAGI. The CDR3 region has the DNA TGTGCCAGCAGTCGCGGGGGACAGGGCAATGAAAAACTGTTTTTT. It codes for CASSRGGQGNEKLFF.

The chain links TRBV11-2 to TRBJ1-2, with unresolved D. The CDR3 consists of 15 residues. CDR1 and CDR2 (germline): SGHAT, FQNNGV. Between the trimmed V and J ends, which lost 0 bases and 2 bases, there was a span of 10 bases. CDR3 region: CASSLDSWRNYGYTF. The CDR3 coding sequence is TGTGCCAGCAGCTTAGACAGCTGGCGGAACTATGGCTACACCTTC. The variable domain in full, with the rest retrieved from reference TRBV11-2 and TRBJ1-2, is EAGVAQSPRYKIIEKRQSVAFWCNPISGHATLYWYQQILGQGPKLLIQFQNNGVVDDSQLPKDRFSAERLKGVDSTLKIQPAKLEDSAVYLCASSLDSWRNYGYTFGSGTRLTVV.